These 5 T cell receptor beta chains originate from one sample sequenced in a study of cytomegalovirus exposure and HLA in healthy donors (dated by TCRdb to the late 2010s). Libraries were made using the immunoSEQ multiplex PCR assay. For the multiplex PCR, a mixture combining 60 forward primers for TCR Vbeta segments and 13 reverse primers for TCR Jbeta segments was used. TCRdb holds this immuneACCESS table with in-frame rearrangements only. Some clones are missing; in checked studies, unresolved V genes explain under half, and the rest has no known cause. This sample lists about 110,000 clones; around 73% were detected once. Nearly 8.5% of the sample goes to the ten largest clones. The sequenced sample was PBMCs. The receptors were gathered from a woman aged 40 to 50 in good health and CMV-seropositive.

Only one count was recorded for this clone. Other nucleotide sequences in the sample specify the same CDR3. The V gene is TRBV15, the J gene TRBJ1-5; no reliable D call. Trimming removed 0 bases at V and 0 bases at J, with 3 bases between. Per the germline V gene, CDR1 is LNHNV and CDR2 is YYDKDF (reference sequence). The CDR3 totals 14 residues. CDR3 sequence: CATSRDYSNQPQHF. The CDR3 nucleotides are TGTGCCACCAGCAGAGATTATAGCAATCAGCCCCAGCATTTT.

The J gene is TRBJ2-2, the V gene TRBV7-3; no firm D call. From germline, CDR1 is SGHTA and CDR2 FQGTGA. V lost 0 bases to trimming and J lost 6 bases, with 8 bases between them. The CDR3 consists of 14 residues. The CDR3: CASSLTSTAGELFF. Written as DNA, the CDR3 is TGTGCCAGCAGCTTAACGAGTACCGCCGGGGAGCTGTTTTTT.

This chain joins TRBV19 and TRBJ1-1; D is unclear. V lost 10 bases to trimming and J lost 8 bases, with 14 bases between them. This CDR3 spans 11 amino acids. The germline V gene encodes CDR1 LNHDA and CDR2 SQIVND (reference sequence). DNA of the CDR3: TGTGCCACCCTGTCGAGAGCCGAAGCTTTCTTT. Protein sequence: CATLSRAEAFF.

This sequence joins TRBV19 and TRBJ1-5; D is perhaps TRBD1 (5 bases). Trimming pared 7 bases from V and 5 bases from J, leaving 12 bases between. The germline gives CDR1 LNHDA, CDR2 SQIVND (reference sequence). The length of the CDR3 is 13 residues. The CDR3 coding sequence is TGTGCCAGTACCGGCAGGGTAGATCAGCCCCAGCATTTT. Translated: CASTGRVDQPQHF.

This clone was counted a few times. The V call is TRBV2, the J call TRBJ1-1; 8 nucleotides line up with TRBD1. Germline V gives CDR1 SNHLY, CDR2 FYNNEI. V dropped 3 bases and J dropped 1; count of bases not matched to a gene: 13. The CDR3 is 18 amino acids. For the CDR3, the DNA is TGTGCCAGCAGTGAGACAGGGGCCCTCGACGGACCGAACACTGAAGCTTTCTTT. Residues: CASSETGALDGPNTEAFF.